This TCR beta chain is drawn from a study of T cells in Graves' hyperthyroidism and ophthalmopathy. Findings of the study overall: In the blood, most expanded thyroid clonotypes above 0.001 appeared as well.

With regard to this clonotype: Its antigen is as yet unknown.

Trimming stripped 4 bases from V and 14 bases from J, with 12 bases between. The CDR3 has 12 residues. Amplification yielded TCR beta CDR3 regions, with RNA transcripts as the source. First-round RT-PCR with HTBI primers amplified the TCR CDR3 region. Each CDR3 protein gets one entry after TCRdb re-called the multiplex PCR reads with MiXCR. The data show fewer than 600,000 distinct CDR3 sequences, with 14% seen just once and about 14% held by the top ten. The J gene is TRBJ1-6, the V gene TRBV12-3 or TRBV12-4; no reliable D call. The specimen sequenced was blood. This TCR was recovered from a woman aged 40 to 55 with Graves' hyperthyroidism. The CDR3 reads CASSSFQYTLHF. The CDR3 nucleotides read TGTGCCAGCAGTTCCTTTCAGTACACCCTCCACTTT.